These 32 T cell receptor beta chains came from one sample sequenced in a study of control samples from healthy donors and cancer patients. Data came from immunoSEQ multiplex PCR; TCRdb stores just in-frame clones and leaves some out. The repertoire includes just under 100,000 clones, 85% to 95% of them detected once, and about 7.3% sits in the top ten. Source material: blood. These receptors all come from a man younger than 35 in good health.

The rearrangement uses TRBV5-6 and TRBJ1-2; maybe TRBD1 (6 bases). This CDR3 has 13 residues. Looked up from germline, CDR1 is SGHDT and CDR2 is YYEEEE. V was clipped by 4 bases and J by 6 bases, with 13 bases between them. In nucleotides, the CDR3 is TGTGCCAGCAGCCATGACAGGTTCAATGGCTACACCTTC. This translates into CASSHDRFNGYTF.

V gene TRBV5-6 combines with J gene TRBJ1-2; no firm D call. Trimming took off 10 bases at V and 1 base at J, with 20 bases between the two ends. Germline V gives CDR1 SGHDT, CDR2 YYEEEE. The CDR3 consists of 15 residues. CDR3 in DNA: TGTGCCCCTCGACGTGTCAGAAGCCTTAACTATGGCTACACCTTC. Translating gives CAPRRVRSLNYGYTF.

The genes are TRBV27 and TRBJ2-3; D gene ambiguous. The CDR3 length is 12 residues. CDR1 MNHEY and CDR2 SMNVEV come from the germline V gene (reference sequence). Trimming left V 6 bases short and J 3 bases short, with 7 bases between. DNA of the CDR3: TGTGCCAGCAGGGGTCTGACAGATACGCAGTATTTT. Encoded protein: CASRGLTDTQYF.

This rearrangement joins TRBV29-1 to TRBJ1-1; 7 bases map to TRBD1. This CDR3 is 14 amino acids long. V lost 3 bases, J lost 5 bases, and 9 bases stayed unmatched. Germline CDR1 and CDR2: SQVTM and ANQGSEA. CDR3: CSVENRGRWTEAFF. In DNA form, the CDR3 reads TGCAGCGTTGAGAACAGGGGTCGATGGACTGAAGCTTTCTTT.

The chain carries TRBV5-5 and TRBJ2-1, with D perhaps matching TRBD2 (6 bases). V lost 4 bases to trimming and J lost 2 bases, with 16 bases between them. Germline assignment: CDR1 SGHKS and CDR2 YYEKEE (reference sequence). The CDR3 runs 16 residues. The CDR3 region is CASSPPGTVTYNEQFF. The CDR3 DNA follows: TGTGCCAGCAGCCCCCCGGGGACTGTGACCTACAATGAGCAGTTCTTC.

This rearrangement joins TRBV5-1 to TRBJ1-6; a weak D match, TRBD1 (6 bases). The CDR3 loop spans 15 amino acids. V shed 4 bases and J shed 7 bases, with 15 bases lying between them. From germline, CDR1 is SGHRS and CDR2 YFSETQ. CDR3 in amino acids: CASSPRGQENSPLHF. DNA of the CDR3: TGCGCCAGCAGCCCCCGGGGGCAAGAGAATTCACCCCTCCACTTT.

This clone was detected ten times or more. The V and J genes are TRBV24-1 and TRBJ2-2; 7 nucleotides align to TRBD1. CDR1 is KGHDR and CDR2 is SFDVKD in the germline V gene. Unmatched junction bases numbered 1, after V lost 4 bases and J lost 3 bases. The CDR3 is made up of 14 amino acids. CDR3 sequence (DNA): TGTGCCACCAGTGACGACAGGGACACCGGGGAGCTGTTTTTT. Translated: CATSDDRDTGELFF.

The chain links TRBV9 to TRBJ2-5; 10 positions agree with TRBD2. CDR1 is SGDLS, CDR2 YYNGEE, per germline. Trimming cost V 6 bases and J 5 bases; bases outside gene matches: 13. CDR3 length: 16 amino acids. The CDR3 region is CASKDKSGRALETQYF. The DNA of the CDR3 is TGTGCCAGCAAAGACAAGAGCGGGAGGGCACTGGAGACCCAGTACTTC.

The table lists this clone with a count of one. The rearrangement joins TRBV15 to TRBJ2-7, with D maybe TRBD2 (6 bases). This CDR3 is built from 13 residues. Germline values: CDR1 LNHNV, CDR2 YYDKDF (reference sequence). Trimming took 0 bases from V and 13 from J, leaving 16 bases between them. The CDR3, as DNA: TGTGCCACCAGCAGAGATAGGGAGGAAGCGGCCTACTTC. Residues: CATSRDREEAAYF.

The V call is TRBV3-1 (or the pseudogene TRBV3-2), the J call TRBJ1-4; D is unresolved. CDR3 length: 16 residues. Germline CDR1 and CDR2: LGHDT and YNNKEL (reference sequence). Deletions cut 1 base from V and 5 bases from J, with 14 bases between. The CDR3 loop is CASSQGAGIQNEKLFF. The CDR3, as DNA: TGTGCCAGCAGCCAAGGGGCGGGGATTCAAAATGAAAAACTGTTTTTT.

The chain recombines TRBV28 with TRBJ1-1; 10 bases match TRBD1. The CDR3 covers 14 residues. V trimming: 4 bases; J trimming: 2 bases; junction bases outside the gene matches: 1. Germline V gives CDR1 MDHEN, CDR2 SYDVKM. The DNA of the CDR3 is TGTGCCAGCAGTTGGGACAGGGGTAACACTGAAGCTTTCTTT. Translation: CASSWDRGNTEAFF.

V usage is TRBV27 and J usage is TRBJ1-2, with D possibly matching TRBD1 (6 bases). Germline loops: CDR1 MNHEY, CDR2 SMNVEV (reference sequence). The CDR3 consists of 14 residues. V lost 7 bases, J lost 4 bases, and 16 bases lay in between. The CDR3 sequence: CASNPRNRAYGYTF. The CDR3 nucleotides are TGTGCCAGCAACCCCCGAAACAGGGCCTATGGCTACACCTTC.

J is TRBJ1-2 and V is TRBV18, with D unresolved. V gave up 1 base and J gave up 0 bases, with 9 bases separating them. Germline values: CDR1 KGHSH, CDR2 LQKENI. The CDR3 spans 15 residues. CDR3 in DNA: TGTGCCAGCTCACCACAGGTGGCTACTAACTATGGCTACACCTTC. Its translation: CASSPQVATNYGYTF.

This sequence joins TRBV27 and TRBJ2-7; D gene uncertain. The V gene lost 6 bases and the J gene lost 2 bases, with 8 bases spanning the gap. The CDR3 totals 12 residues. CDR1 and CDR2 (germline): MNHEY, SMNVEV (reference sequence). The CDR3 here is CASRGSPYEQYF. In DNA, the CDR3 is TGTGCCAGCAGGGGCAGCCCCTACGAGCAGTACTTC.

Concerning this clone: Since no conserved phenylalanine or tryptophan closes the CDR3, a read error is the likely cause. The limits of the CDR3 on the DNA are not certain, so only TCRdb's listed CDR3 is given. The chain combines TRBV6-1 with TRBJ2-7; TRBD2, the table's D call, was not compared with the DNA. CDR1 and CDR2 from the germline V gene are MNHNS and SASEGT. The CDR3 region is 11 residues in length, termini included. The CDR3 sequence is CASSEALRTPI.

V and J are TRBV6-1 and TRBJ2-7; D possibly corresponds to TRBD1 (6 bases). Between the trimmed V and J ends, which lost 4 bases and 6 bases, there was a span of 22 bases. CDR3 length equals 16 residues. Germline V CDR1 and CDR2: MNHNS, SASEGT. The CDR3 spells CASSALKQGSAGEQYF. The DNA for the CDR3 is TGTGCCAGCAGTGCCCTAAAACAGGGTTCCGCTGGCGAGCAGTACTTC.

This chain uses TRBV30 with TRBJ1-2; D unclear. Per germline, CDR1 GTSNPN and CDR2 SVGIG (reference sequence). This CDR3 is 13 amino acids long. Trimming cost V 3 bases and J 0 bases, with 8 bases left between them. The CDR3 coding sequence is TGTGCCTGGAGCCGAGAGGCTAACTATGGCTACACCTTC. Amino acids: CAWSREANYGYTF.

The chain couples TRBV4-2 to TRBJ2-7; unclear D gene. From germline, CDR1 is LGHNA and CDR2 YNFKEQ. The length of the CDR3 is 12 residues. Trimming removed 1 base from V and 6 bases from J, with 7 bases in between. CDR3 amino acids: CASSQGTGEQYF. DNA for the CDR3: TGTGCCAGCAGCCAAGGGACCGGCGAGCAGTACTTC.

This chain links TRBV4-1 with TRBJ2-7; D call uncertain. V was shortened by 1 base and J by 5 bases, with 12 bases between the two germline ends. From germline, CDR1 is MGHRA and CDR2 YSYEKL. The CDR3 length is 14 residues. For the CDR3, the DNA is TGCGCCAGCAGCCAAGTACCCCGGAGTCACGAGCAGTACTTC. This encodes CASSQVPRSHEQYF.

CDR3 protein: CAWIRRGIYGYTF. CDR3 bases: TGTGCCTGGATAAGGCGGGGAATCTATGGCTACACCTTC. The genes are TRBV30 and TRBJ1-2; unclear D gene. V was clipped by 4 bases and J by 4 bases, with 13 bases between them. This CDR3 is built from 13 residues. Germline V CDR1 and CDR2: GTSNPN, SVGIG (reference sequence). Full variable domain (outside the CDR3, taken from reference TRBV30 and TRBJ1-2): SQTIHQWPATLVQPVGSPLSLECTVEGTSNPNLYWYRQAAGRGLQLLFYSVGIGQISSEVPQNLSASRPQDRQFILSSKKLLLSDSGFYLCAWIRRGIYGYTFGSGTRLTVV.

The chain employs TRBV19 and TRBJ2-5; possibly TRBD1 or TRBD2 for D (5 bases each). Per germline, CDR1 LNHDA and CDR2 SQIVND (reference sequence). The V end was cut by 9 bases, the J end by 0 bases, with 11 bases between. CDR3 size: 13 residues. Written as DNA, the CDR3 is TGTGCCAGCGGGGCGGCGTACCAAGAGACCCAGTACTTC. This sequence encodes CASGAAYQETQYF.

V and J are TRBV27 and TRBJ2-3, with D possibly being TRBD2 (6 bases). Looked up from germline, CDR1 is MNHEY and CDR2 is SMNVEV (reference sequence). V lost 8 bases and J 13 bases, leaving 13 bases between the germline ends. CDR3 length: 10 amino acids. The CDR3, as DNA: TGTGCCAGCGGCTTTGGAGGGGAGTATTTT. It is translated as CASGFGGEYF.

The gene calls are TRBV6-1 and TRBJ2-3; D gene unclear. V lost 4 bases and J lost 4, with 18 bases in between. Germline loops: CDR1 MNHNS, CDR2 SASEGT. CDR3 size: 16 residues. CDR3 coding DNA: TGTGCCAGCAGTGGGGATTTGGGGTCGGGTGCAGATACGCAGTATTTT. Protein: CASSGDLGSGADTQYF.

This chain connects TRBV11-2 to TRBJ2-1, with D hard to call. Germline V gene sequence: CDR1 SGHAT, CDR2 FQNNGV. Trimming took 3 bases from V and 3 from J, leaving 15 bases between them. This CDR3 contains 16 residues. The CDR3, as DNA: TGTGCCAGCAGCTTCGGTCCGGTGAACAGCTACAATGAGCAGTTCTTC. This sequence encodes CASSFGPVNSYNEQFF.

The chain carries TRBV27 and TRBJ1-5; 8 bases match TRBD1. The germline V gene encodes CDR1 MNHEY and CDR2 SMNVEV (reference sequence). This CDR3 is built from 16 residues. J gave up 5 bases and V 4 bases, and 10 bases lay outside the gene matches. The CDR3 DNA is TGTGCCAGCAGTTCTACTTCGGACAGGGATCATCAGCCCCAGCATTTT. Translated: CASSSTSDRDHQPQHF.

The rearrangement links TRBV5-6 to TRBJ1-1, with no clear D. Deletions cut 2 bases from V and 2 bases from J, with 13 bases between. CDR3 length: 15 amino acids. Looked up from germline, CDR1 is SGHDT and CDR2 is YYEEEE. DNA of the CDR3: TGTGCCAGCAGCTTTGGGAGGGAAATTAACACTGAAGCTTTCTTT. Protein product: CASSFGREINTEAFF.

J is TRBJ1-6 and V is TRBV27; D unclear. CDR3 length: 13 amino acids. V lost 8 bases and J 4 bases, leaving 9 bases between the germline ends. Germline CDR1 and CDR2: MNHEY and SMNVEV (reference sequence). CDR3 amino acids: CASGVGYNSPLHF. The CDR3 nucleotides read TGTGCCAGCGGCGTGGGGTATAATTCACCCCTCCACTTT.

This clone has a single count. The genes are TRBV12-5 and TRBJ2-5, with 10 bases identical to TRBD2. Germline assignment: CDR1 LGHNT and CDR2 FRNRAP. Trimming took 5 bases from V and 1 from J; bases not matched to a gene: 7. This CDR3 is 16 amino acids long. CDR3 amino acids: CASGPGVAGGQETQYF. For the CDR3, the DNA is TGTGCTAGTGGTCCGGGGGTAGCGGGGGGCCAAGAGACCCAGTACTTC.

V usage is TRBV5-1 and J usage is TRBJ2-7; no clear D. This CDR3 has 12 amino acids. Per germline, CDR1 SGHRS and CDR2 YFSETQ. Between the trimmed V and J ends, which lost 3 bases and 6 bases, there was a span of 10 bases. CDR3 region: CASSYTSVEQYF. As DNA, the CDR3 is TGCGCCAGCAGCTATACCTCGGTCGAGCAGTACTTC.

The rearrangement links TRBV11-2 to TRBJ1-1; D is uncertain. This CDR3 comprises 13 residues. CDR1 SGHAT and CDR2 FQNNGV come from the germline V gene. V was pared by 1 base and J by 3 bases, with 6 bases between. In DNA, the CDR3 is TGTGCCAGCAGCTTAGCGGAGTACACTGAAGCTTTCTTT. Translation: CASSLAEYTEAFF. Filled out from reference TRBV11-2 and TRBJ1-1, the complete variable domain reads EAGVAQSPRYKIIEKRQSVAFWCNPISGHATLYWYQQILGQGPKLLIQFQNNGVVDDSQLPKDRFSAERLKGVDSTLKIQPAKLEDSAVYLCASSLAEYTEAFFGQGTRLTVV.

The chain has TRBV7-2 and TRBJ2-7, with 8 nucleotides matching TRBD1. Germline CDR1 reads SGHTA; CDR2 reads FQGNSA. V lost 5 bases, J lost 6 bases, and 15 bases stayed unmatched. This CDR3 has 16 amino acids. CDR3 region: CASSPGQGGLPTEQYF. DNA for the CDR3: TGTGCCAGCAGCCCCGGACAGGGCGGGTTACCCACCGAGCAGTACTTC. The variable domain in full, with the rest retrieved from reference TRBV7-2 and TRBJ2-7, is GAGVSQSPSNKVTEKGKDVELRCDPISGHTALYWYRQSLGQGLEFLIYFQGNSAPDKSGLPSDRFSAERTGGSVSTLTIQRTQQEDSAVYLCASSPGQGGLPTEQYFGPGTRLTVT.

The chain combines TRBV7-2 with TRBJ2-5; TRBD1 matches 8 bases. The CDR3 sequence is 14 residues long. Germline trimming cut 5 bases from V and 4 bases from J; bases unmatched to any gene: 6. Germline V gene sequence: CDR1 SGHTA, CDR2 FQGNSA. The DNA for the CDR3 is TGTGCCAGCAGCACTCGACAGGGGCCAGAGACCCAGTACTTC. Translating it yields CASSTRQGPETQYF.